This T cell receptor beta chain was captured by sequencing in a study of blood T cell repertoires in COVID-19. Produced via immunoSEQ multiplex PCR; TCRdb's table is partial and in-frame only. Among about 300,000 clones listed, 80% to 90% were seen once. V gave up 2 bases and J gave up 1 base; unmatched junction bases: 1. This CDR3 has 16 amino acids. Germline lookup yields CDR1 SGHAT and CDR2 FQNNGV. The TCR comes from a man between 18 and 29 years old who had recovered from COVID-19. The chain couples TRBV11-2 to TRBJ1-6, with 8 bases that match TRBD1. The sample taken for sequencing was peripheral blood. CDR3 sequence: CASSLQGASYNSPLHF. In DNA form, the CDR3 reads TGTGCCAGCAGCTTACAGGGGGCATCCTATAATTCACCCCTCCACTTT.